This TCR beta chain comes out of a study of T cells after yellow fever vaccination. The overall study: Preparation of the low-cell-number fractions used SMART-Seq v4 Ultra Low Input.

This clonotype was found a few times. Its specificity is not known. CDR3 length equals 13 residues. V shed 4 bases, J shed 7 bases, and the junction held 7 bases outside the gene matches. The germline V gene has CDR1 SQVTM and CDR2 ANQGSEA. Study-wide findings and caveats: Clonotypes appearing in both CD4 and CD8 compartments existed, and their share was small. Post-booster repertoires contained most primary-vaccination clones again (approximately 97% CD4, roughly 91% CD8).

TCRdb processed the 5' RACE reads anew with MiXCR; each CDR3 protein has one entry. Here the sample spans 300,000 or so distinct CDR3 sequences, roughly 13% being singletons. The rearrangement uses TRBV29-1 and TRBJ2-1; 7 bases agree with TRBD1. This receptor was taken from a man between 25 and 39 years old who received the YFV17D yellow fever vaccine. The sequencing used CD4+ T cells sorted from PBMCs, collected 45 days after the yellow fever booster vaccination. CDR3 nucleotides: TGCAGCGTTGCTCAGGGGGTTTTGAATGAGCAGTTCTTC. It translates to CSVAQGVLNEQFF.